This TCR beta chain is drawn from a study of shared clonotypes between healthy human individuals. Study-wide results and limits: The small donor group covered limited genetic and exposure diversity. Clonotype sharing among the donors was expected to vary with sequencing depth.

Of note for this clone: Its specificity is unknown. In the same sample, other DNA sequences code for this CDR3.

Repertoires were generated with immunoSEQ multiplex PCR, while TCRdb's copy carries only in-frame clones and drops some. The table lists about 2,500,000 clones, around nine tenths of them singletons. Germline CDR1 is MNHEY and CDR2 is SVGAGI. The V end was cut by 2 bases, the J end by 0 bases, with 10 bases between. The CDR3 consists of 15 residues. The TCR sequence derives from a man aged 18 to 35 in good health. The chain has TRBV6-5 and TRBJ1-2; a possible D gene is TRBD1 (6 bases). The sample consisted of naive CD4+ T cells sorted from blood. Indicated subset: CD45RA+ positively selected. The CDR3 sequence is CASSYVGGPNYGYTF. CDR3 nucleotides: TGTGCCAGCAGTTACGTGGGGGGGCCTAACTATGGCTACACCTTC.